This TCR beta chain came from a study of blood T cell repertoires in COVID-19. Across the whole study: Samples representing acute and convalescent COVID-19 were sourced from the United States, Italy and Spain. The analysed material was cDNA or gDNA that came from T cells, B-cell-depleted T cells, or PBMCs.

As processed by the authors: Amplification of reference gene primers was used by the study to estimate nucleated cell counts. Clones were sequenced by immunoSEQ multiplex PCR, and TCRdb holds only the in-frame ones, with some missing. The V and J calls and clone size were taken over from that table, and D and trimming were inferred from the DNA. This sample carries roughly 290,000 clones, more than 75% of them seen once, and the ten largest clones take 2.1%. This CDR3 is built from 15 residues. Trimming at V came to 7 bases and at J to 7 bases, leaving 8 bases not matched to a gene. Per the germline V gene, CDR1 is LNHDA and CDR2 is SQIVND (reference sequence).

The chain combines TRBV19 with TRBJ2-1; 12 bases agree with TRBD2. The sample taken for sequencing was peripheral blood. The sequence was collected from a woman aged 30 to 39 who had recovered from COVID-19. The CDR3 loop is CASIPSGGAINEQFF. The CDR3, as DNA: TGTGCCAGTATCCCTAGCGGGGGGGCGATAAATGAGCAGTTCTTC.